This entry features one T cell receptor (beta chain) sequence. Its target is not known. This sample is part of a study of T cell responses to AZD1222 COVID-19 vaccine. Study outcomes and limitations: Only 5 or 6 individuals given AZD1222 were seropositive at baseline. Close to half of spike-specific TCRs reportedly recognize unmutated variant regions. Mostly white British, mostly female donors; authors suggested clonal diversity may be underestimated.

Data came from immunoSEQ multiplex PCR; TCRdb stores just in-frame clones and leaves some out. The table shows about 130,000 clones, with 89% occurring only once. Specimen: peripheral blood, collected on day 0 of AZD1222 vaccination. The receptor's source is an adult in good health.

DNA of the CDR3: TGTGCCAGCAGTTTAAGTGGGGGGCGGGTCACTGAAGCTTTCTTT. Translation: CASSLSGGRVTEAFF. The chain carries TRBV27 and TRBJ1-1, with a possible D match to TRBD1 (6 bases). Trimming cost V 2 bases and J 4 bases, with 14 bases left between them. This CDR3 region has 15 residues. The germline CDR1 and CDR2 sequences are MNHEY and SMNVEV (reference sequence).